This TCR beta chain came from a study of blood T cells in healthy people across ages. The study's findings and limits: Diversity of TCR beta per million T cells declined in a roughly linear way with age.

Comments on this clonotype: Its antigen is unknown.

The CDR3 runs 13 residues. The V gene's germline CDR1 is MNHEY and CDR2 SVGAGI. With V trimmed by 6 bases and J by 5 bases, 6 bases remained unmatched. It was with a sample-barcoded 5' primer and a J-beta primer mix that a second PCR of about 6 to 12 cycles was run. Each cDNA was tagged by a template-switch adaptor containing 12 random nucleotides. TCRdb itself ran the 5' RACE reads through MiXCR, one entry per CDR3 protein. The table has 700,000 to 900,000 distinct CDR3 sequences, more than 25% seen once. The same data also went into a second study, on T cells of mothers and their children.

The specimen was blood. This sequence was found in a boy between 10 and 17 years old in good health. The chain recombines TRBV6-5 with TRBJ2-7; 8 nucleotides agree with TRBD2. The CDR3, as DNA: TGTGCCAGCAGGAAAACTAGCGGCAACGAGCAGTACTTC. Translating gives CASRKTSGNEQYF.